This T cell receptor (beta chain) was identified during a study of identical twins. Study findings and constraints: Diverse VJ usage suggested most zero-insertion clonotypes were not invariant T cells.

In regard to this clonotype: Its matching antigen is unknown.

V lost 7 bases, J lost 2 bases, and 14 bases lay in between. This CDR3 is built from 14 residues. TCRdb re-derived calls from the 5' RACE reads in MiXCR, one entry per CDR3 protein. The sample lists 1,800,000 or so distinct CDR3 sequences, roughly 35% occurring once. The source is a newborn girl in good health. Material for sequencing was cord blood. This chain uses TRBV12-3 or TRBV12-4 with TRBJ1-2; weak D call: TRBD1 (5 bases). The CDR3: CASTQGLINYGYTF. The CDR3, as DNA: TGTGCCAGCACCCAGGGATTAATCAACTATGGCTACACCTTC.